The source of this T cell receptor beta chain is a study of Ad26.COV2.S vaccination and SARS-CoV-2 variants. The CDR3 contains 14 residues. V dropped 3 bases and J dropped 1; count of bases not matched to a gene: 5. Germline values: CDR1 GTSNPN, CDR2 SVGIG (reference sequence). Treatment meaning: over 15 received Ad26.COV2.S at low or high dose, single or two shots; a few received placebo; per-sample allocation not given. The samples date from day 63 after the first vaccine or placebo injection. An adult aged 18-55 years in Boston served as the donor. An Ad26 vector was used to express Wuhan-strain SARS-CoV-2 spike as the vaccine. Libraries were prepared by immunoSEQ multiplex PCR; TCRdb keeps only in-frame clonotypes and omits some of them. In the table there are hundreds of thousands of clones, around 90% of which are singletons. On this clone: Its target is unknown.

Study-wide points: Spike-specific responses of CD8+ and CD4+ T cells were reported to display substantial breadth after vaccination.

This sample comprised peripheral blood, obtained in a trial of Ad26.COV2.S vaccine versus placebo. The TCR originated in a person between 18 and 65 years old who received the Ad26.COV2.S COVID-19 vaccine or a placebo. This chain connects TRBV30 to TRBJ2-7, with 8 bases fitting TRBD2. CDR3 residues: CAWRPGGVSYEQYF. DNA for the CDR3: TGTGCCTGGAGACCCGGGGGGGTTTCCTACGAGCAGTACTTC.